These T cell receptor beta chains were read from a single sample in a study of T cell changes during pregnancy in multiple sclerosis. Measured with immunoSEQ multiplex PCR; TCRdb has only the in-frame clones, and not every one. The table records more than 35,000 clones, 88% of them present only once. Sample: CD8+ T cells from peripheral blood mononuclear cells, taken after pregnancy. These receptors came from a female donor in good health, enrolled as a control in a pregnancy study. Each CDR3 is given with its conserved first and last residue. The D gene is left open where the match is weak. For some rows the clone size is stated as once, few or many, or as a class when expanded; others skip it.

clone_size,j_call,v_call,d_call,cdr3_nt,cdr3_aa
NA,TRBJ2-3,TRBV7-2,NA,TGTGCCAGCAGCTTTCTCATAGGGGGGGTAGGAGATACGCAGTATTTT,CASSFLIGGVGDTQYF
NA,TRBJ1-1,TRBV13,NA,TGTGCCAGCAGCTTAGGTGGCCCGAACACTGAAGCTTTCTTT,CASSLGGPNTEAFF
NA,TRBJ2-4,TRBV5-5,NA,TGTGCCAGCAGCCCTAGACAGAGCTTAGCCAAAAACATTCAGTACTTC,CASSPRQSLAKNIQYF
NA,TRBJ1-4,TRBV9,NA,TGTGCCAGCAGCTTGACAGTCTCAGATGAAAAACTGTTTTTT,CASSLTVSDEKLFF
NA,TRBJ2-3,TRBV4-3,TRBD1,TGCGCCAGCAGCCAAGGATGGTCGGCAGGGGGCTTAGATACGCAGTATTTT,CASSQGWSAGGLDTQYF
NA,TRBJ2-2,TRBV5-4,NA,TGTGCCAGCAGCCCGGCGGTCACCGGGGAGCTGTTTTTT,CASSPAVTGELFF
NA,TRBJ1-1,TRBV27,TRBD1,TGTGCCAGCAGTCCACCACCGTCGACAGGGAGGAACGATGAAGCTTTCTTT,CASSPPPSTGRNDEAFF
NA,TRBJ1-2,TRBV27,TRBD1,TGTGCCAGCAGTTCGGGACAGGGCTCTGGCTACACCTTC,CASSSGQGSGYTF
NA,TRBJ2-7,TRBV4-2,TRBD2,TGTGCCAGCAGCCAAGTCGGGGGGATCTCCTACGAGCAGTACTTC,CASSQVGGISYEQYF
NA,TRBJ1-3,TRBV27,NA,TGTGCCAGCAGTTTATTCGGCGGGTCGAGGGACACCATATATTTT,CASSLFGGSRDTIYF
NA,TRBJ1-1,TRBV10-3,TRBD1,TGTGCCATCAGTGACGAGGACAGGGGCACTGAAGCTTTCTTT,CAISDEDRGTEAFF
NA,TRBJ2-4,TRBV5-4,TRBD1,TGTGCCAGCAGCTTGGGGACAGGGTCCGGAAACATTCAGTACTTC,CASSLGTGSGNIQYF
NA,TRBJ2-2,TRBV6-4,NA,TGTGCCAGCAGTACACTAGCTGAGGGCAACACCGGGGAGCTGTTTTTT,CASSTLAEGNTGELFF
NA,TRBJ2-7,TRBV7-3,NA,TGTGCCAGCAGCCCCAGCGGCGGGTACGAGCAGTACTTC,CASSPSGGYEQYF
NA,TRBJ2-1,TRBV19,NA,TGTGCCAGTAGTATACAGGGGTATTCCTACAATGAGCAGTTCTTC,CASSIQGYSYNEQFF
NA,TRBJ2-1,TRBV13,NA,TGTGCCAGCAGCTTTAACCGGGTTGAGAATGAGCAGTTCTTC,CASSFNRVENEQFF
few,TRBJ1-5,TRBV4-3,TRBD1,TGCGCCAGCAGCCACCAACAGGGGTTTGATCAGCCCCAGCATTTT,CASSHQQGFDQPQHF
NA,TRBJ1-1,TRBV5-5,NA,TGTGCCAGCAGCTTCGACACACGAGCTTTCTTT,CASSFDTRAFF
NA,TRBJ2-1,TRBV6-6,TRBD2,TGTGCCAGCAGTTACATACATGGGGGGGGGTACAATGAGCAGTTCTTC,CASSYIHGGGYNEQFF
NA,TRBJ2-1,TRBV27,NA,TGTGCCAGCAACCTCTACGGGGGGCCGCAGTTCTTC,CASNLYGGPQFF
NA,TRBJ1-2,TRBV4-2,NA,TGTGCCAGCAGCCAAGATGGAGTCCTCGGCTACACCTTC,CASSQDGVLGYTF
NA,TRBJ1-4,TRBV28,NA,TGTGCCAGCAGTATCACAGGGAATCTCAATGAAAAACTGTTTTTT,CASSITGNLNEKLFF
NA,TRBJ2-5,TRBV7-2,TRBD2,TGTGCCAGCGGTTACGGGACTAGCGGGGGGGCGGTGTACGAGACCCAGTACTTC,CASGYGTSGGAVYETQYF
NA,TRBJ2-3,TRBV13,NA,TGTGCCAGCAGCTTAGGGGCGGAAGCGGCAGATACGCAGTATTTT,CASSLGAEAADTQYF
NA,TRBJ1-1,TRBV27,NA,TGTGCCAGCAGAGTTACAGTGAACACTGAAGCTTTCTTT,CASRVTVNTEAFF
NA,TRBJ2-3,TRBV28,TRBD2,TGTGCCAGCAGTCTTGCGGGGGACACAGATACGCAGTATTTT,CASSLAGDTDTQYF
NA,TRBJ1-2,TRBV4-3,NA,TGCGCCAGCAGCCCTTCGGACTTGCTCTATGGCTACACCTTC,CASSPSDLLYGYTF
NA,TRBJ2-7,TRBV5-6,TRBD1,TGTGCCAGCAGCTTGCCGTCCAGGACAGGGTCCTACGAGCAGTACTTC,CASSLPSRTGSYEQYF
NA,TRBJ1-5,TRBV4-1,TRBD1,TGCGCCAGCAGTTATGACAGGGGCAGTCAGCCCCAGCATTTT,CASSYDRGSQPQHF
NA,TRBJ2-7,TRBV6-5,TRBD2,TGTGCCAGCAGGGGGTCTAGCGGGGGCGAGCAGTACTTC,CASRGSSGGEQYF
NA,TRBJ1-1,TRBV27,NA,TGTGCCAGCAGTTTAGGGGCCGTCGGGGAAGCTTTCTTT,CASSLGAVGEAFF
NA,TRBJ2-5,TRBV6-1,TRBD1,TGTGCCAGCAGTGAATGGTTTCGGGGACAGTTTGGGTCAGGATGGACCCAGTACTTC,CASSEWFRGQFGSGWTQYF
once,TRBJ1-5,TRBV27,TRBD1,TGTGCCAGCAGTTATCTCGGGACAGGGGGCAATCAGCCCCAGCATTTT,CASSYLGTGGNQPQHF
NA,TRBJ1-1,TRBV27,NA,TGTGCCAGCGGGCGGGCTAACACTGAAGCTTTCTTT,CASGRANTEAFF
NA,TRBJ2-5,TRBV27,NA,TGTGCCAGCAGTTTAGACCGGAGAGGAGAGACCCAGTACTTC,CASSLDRRGETQYF
NA,TRBJ2-7,TRBV18,TRBD1,TGTGCCAGTCATGGGATGAAACAGGGGCCCACCTACGAGCAGTACTTC,CASHGMKQGPTYEQYF
NA,TRBJ2-1,TRBV5-4,TRBD2,TGTGCCAGCAGCTTGAGTTTACTGCCGGGACTAGGAGGCGATGAGCAGTTCTTC,CASSLSLLPGLGGDEQFF
NA,TRBJ2-3,TRBV27,NA,TGTGCCAGCAGTTTATCGGGCGGGGTCACAGATACGCAGTATTTT,CASSLSGGVTDTQYF
NA,TRBJ2-1,TRBV28,NA,TGTGCCAGCAGTTTGGTGACAGGTGACAATGAGCAGTTCTTC,CASSLVTGDNEQFF
NA,TRBJ2-7,TRBV27,NA,TGTGCCAGCAGTCGGCGGGGCTCCTACGAGCAGTACTTC,CASSRRGSYEQYF
NA,TRBJ1-1,TRBV5-1,NA,TGCGCCAGCAGCTTGGGACAGTCTAGAGAAGCTTTCTTT,CASSLGQSREAFF
NA,TRBJ2-7,TRBV7-9,NA,TGTGCCAGCAGCTCCCCGGGACTTGCCTACGAGCAGTACTTC,CASSSPGLAYEQYF
NA,TRBJ1-6,TRBV28,TRBD1,TGTGCCAGCAGTACCCCCGGGACAGGGGAAAATTCACCCCTCCACTTT,CASSTPGTGENSPLHF
NA,TRBJ2-1,TRBV6-6,NA,TGTGCCAGCAGACCCCCGGGAGCAGACAATGAGCAGTTCTTC,CASRPPGADNEQFF
NA,TRBJ2-7,TRBV11-2,NA,TGTGCCAGCAGCCATTACCGGGACTTCTACGAGCAGTACTTC,CASSHYRDFYEQYF
NA,TRBJ2-7,TRBV9,NA,TGTGCCAGCAGCCCCCCCCCATACGAGCAGTACTTC,CASSPPPYEQYF
NA,TRBJ2-3,TRBV6-5,NA,TGTGCCAGCAGTACAGGACCCCCCGGGCGGGATACGCAGTATTTT,CASSTGPPGRDTQYF
NA,TRBJ2-1,TRBV4-1,TRBD1,TGCGCCAGCAGCCAGCCCGGGACAGGTGAGCAGTTCTTC,CASSQPGTGEQFF
NA,TRBJ2-1,TRBV10-3,NA,TGTGCCATCAGTGAGTTAAAAATGGAAGGAGGTGAGCAGTTCTTC,CAISELKMEGGEQFF
NA,TRBJ2-5,TRBV19,NA,TGTGCCAGTAGTTGGGCCACACGATCTCAAGAGACCCAGTACTTC,CASSWATRSQETQYF
NA,TRBJ2-7,TRBV27,NA,TGTGCCAGCAGTTCAATGGCCCCTTCCTACGAGCAGTACTTC,CASSSMAPSYEQYF
once,TRBJ2-1,TRBV1,NA,TGCACCAGCAGCCAAGTCCCCCGCAAGCGGGGGGGGCATGAGCAGTTCTTC,CTSSQVPRKRGGHEQFF
NA,TRBJ2-3,TRBV25-1,TRBD2,TGTGCCAGCAGTGGTCCGGGACTAGCGGGGGGGTTCACAGATACGCAGTATTTT,CASSGPGLAGGFTDTQYF
NA,TRBJ1-1,TRBV9,NA,TGTGCCAGCAGCGTGGGTGTGGGCAACACTGAAGCTTTCTTT,CASSVGVGNTEAFF
NA,TRBJ2-7,TRBV4-2,TRBD2,TGTGCCAGCAGCTCACAGACTAGCGGGGGGGCCGGAGCCTACGAGCAGTACTTC,CASSSQTSGGAGAYEQYF
NA,TRBJ1-1,TRBV20-1,TRBD1,TGCAGTGCATGGACAGGTGAAGCTTTCTTT,CSAWTGEAFF
NA,TRBJ1-5,TRBV4-3,NA,TGCGCCAGCAGCCAAGATCGATCGGTGACTAACAATCAGCCCCAGCATTTT,CASSQDRSVTNNQPQHF
NA,TRBJ1-5,TRBV27,NA,TGTGCCAGCAGCGGAGGGGGCAATCAGCCCCAGCATTTT,CASSGGGNQPQHF
NA,TRBJ1-2,TRBV7-8,TRBD1,TGTGCCAGCAGCCGGGGGTTGGGACAGCGCTATGGCTACACCTTC,CASSRGLGQRYGYTF